Detailed here is one TCR beta chain. What it binds is not known. Germline CDR1 SGHVS, CDR2 FQNEAQ. The CDR3 runs to 15 residues. The ends were cut back, 2 bases at V and 2 bases at J, with 12 bases in the middle. Clones were sequenced by immunoSEQ multiplex PCR, and TCRdb holds only the in-frame ones, with some missing. The sample shows 100,000 to 150,000 clones, roughly nine tenths of them seen only once. This sample was included in a study of T cell responses to AZD1222 COVID-19 vaccine. Study results and caveats: Close to half of spike-specific TCRs reportedly recognize unmutated variant regions. It should be noted that donors were predominantly white British and more often female, and clonal diversity was possibly underestimated.

The chain uses TRBV7-8 and TRBJ1-2; D gene uncertain. Sequences were derived from peripheral blood, sampled on day 0 of AZD1222 vaccination. This TCR came from an adult in good health. The CDR3 sequence: CASSLQLGGNYGYTF. CDR3 DNA sequence: TGTGCCAGCAGCTTACAACTTGGAGGGAACTATGGCTACACCTTC.